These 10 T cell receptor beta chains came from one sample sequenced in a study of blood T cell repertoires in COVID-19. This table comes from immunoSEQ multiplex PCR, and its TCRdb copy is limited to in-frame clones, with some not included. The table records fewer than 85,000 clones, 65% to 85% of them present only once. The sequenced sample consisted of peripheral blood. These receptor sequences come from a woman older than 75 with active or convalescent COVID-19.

The CDR3 region has the DNA TGTGCCAGCAGTGGAGAGGTATTGAGAAATGAGCAGTTCTTC. The encoded protein is CASSGEVLRNEQFF. J is TRBJ2-1 and V is TRBV2; D is undetermined. The germline gives CDR1 SNHLY, CDR2 FYNNEI. This CDR3 contains 14 residues. V was shortened by 4 bases and J by 7 bases, with 14 bases between the two germline ends. Filled out from reference TRBV2 and TRBJ2-1, the complete variable domain reads EPEVTQTPSHQVTQMGQEVILRCVPISNHLYFYWYRQILGQKVEFLVSFYNNEISEKSEIFDDQFSVERPDGSNFTLKIRSTKLEDSAMYFCASSGEVLRNEQFFGPGTRLTVL.

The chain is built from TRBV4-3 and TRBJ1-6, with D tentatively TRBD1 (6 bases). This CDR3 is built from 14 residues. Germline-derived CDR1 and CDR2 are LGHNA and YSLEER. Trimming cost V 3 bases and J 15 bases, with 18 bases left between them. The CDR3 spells CASSQSTGPLLLHF. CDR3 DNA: TGCGCCAGCAGCCAGTCGACAGGTCCGCTACTCCTCCACTTT.

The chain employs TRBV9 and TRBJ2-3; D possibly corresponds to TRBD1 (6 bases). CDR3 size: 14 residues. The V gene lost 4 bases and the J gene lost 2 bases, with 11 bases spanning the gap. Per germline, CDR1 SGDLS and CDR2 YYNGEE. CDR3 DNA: TGTGCCAGCAGCCCGGGACAAAACACAGATACGCAGTATTTT. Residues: CASSPGQNTDTQYF. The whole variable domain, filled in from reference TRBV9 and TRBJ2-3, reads DSGVTQTPKHLITATGQRVTLRCSPRSGDLSVYWYQQSLDQGLQFLIQYYNGEERAKGNILERFSAQQFPDLHSELNLSSLELGDSALYFCASSPGQNTDTQYFGPGTRLTVL.

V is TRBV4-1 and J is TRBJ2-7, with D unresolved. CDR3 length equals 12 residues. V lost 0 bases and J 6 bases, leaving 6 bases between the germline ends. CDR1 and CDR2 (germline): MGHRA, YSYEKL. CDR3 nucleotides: TGCGCCAGCAGCCAAGATCTAGTCGAGCAGTACTTC. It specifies CASSQDLVEQYF.

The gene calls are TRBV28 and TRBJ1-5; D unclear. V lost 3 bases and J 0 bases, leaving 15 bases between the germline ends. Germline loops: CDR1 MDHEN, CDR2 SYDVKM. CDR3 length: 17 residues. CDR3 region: CASSFLRLRVSNQPQHF. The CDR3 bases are TGTGCCAGCAGTTTCCTCCGGTTGAGGGTTAGCAATCAGCCCCAGCATTTT.

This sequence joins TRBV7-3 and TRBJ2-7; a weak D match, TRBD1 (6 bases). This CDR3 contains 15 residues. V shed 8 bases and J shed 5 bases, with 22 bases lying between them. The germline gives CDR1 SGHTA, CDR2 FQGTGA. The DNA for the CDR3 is TGTGCCAGCGCGACCCAGCCCCAGGGGATCCACGAGCAGTACTTC. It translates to CASATQPQGIHEQYF.

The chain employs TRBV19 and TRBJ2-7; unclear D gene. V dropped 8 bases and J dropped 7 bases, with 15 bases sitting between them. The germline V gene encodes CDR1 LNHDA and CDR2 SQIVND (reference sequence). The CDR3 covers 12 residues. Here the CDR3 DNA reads TGTGCCAGTGCCACGAGGTTTGGGGAGCAGTACTTC. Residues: CASATRFGEQYF.

CDR3 sequence: CASSFRGGRTNTGELFF. CDR3 DNA: TGTGCCAGCAGCTTCCGCGGGGGACGGACGAACACCGGGGAGCTGTTTTTT. The chain links TRBV5-8 to TRBJ2-2, with 7 bases matching TRBD2. Germline assignment: CDR1 SGHTS and CDR2 YDEGEE. V was pared by 2 bases and J by 0 bases, with 7 bases of the junction left unmatched. CDR3 length: 17 residues.

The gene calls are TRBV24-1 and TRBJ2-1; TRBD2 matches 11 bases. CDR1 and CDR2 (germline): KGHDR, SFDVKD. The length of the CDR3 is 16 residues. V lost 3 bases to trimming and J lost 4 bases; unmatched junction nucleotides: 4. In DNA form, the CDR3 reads TGTGCCACCAGTGATGCACTAGCGGGGGCATACAATGAGCAGTTCTTC. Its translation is CATSDALAGAYNEQFF.

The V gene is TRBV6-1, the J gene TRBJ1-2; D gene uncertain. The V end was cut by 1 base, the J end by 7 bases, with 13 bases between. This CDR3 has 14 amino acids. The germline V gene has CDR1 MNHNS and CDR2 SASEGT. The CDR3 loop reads CASSEGRVISGYTF. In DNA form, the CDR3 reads TGTGCCAGCAGTGAAGGGAGGGTCATCTCTGGCTACACCTTC.